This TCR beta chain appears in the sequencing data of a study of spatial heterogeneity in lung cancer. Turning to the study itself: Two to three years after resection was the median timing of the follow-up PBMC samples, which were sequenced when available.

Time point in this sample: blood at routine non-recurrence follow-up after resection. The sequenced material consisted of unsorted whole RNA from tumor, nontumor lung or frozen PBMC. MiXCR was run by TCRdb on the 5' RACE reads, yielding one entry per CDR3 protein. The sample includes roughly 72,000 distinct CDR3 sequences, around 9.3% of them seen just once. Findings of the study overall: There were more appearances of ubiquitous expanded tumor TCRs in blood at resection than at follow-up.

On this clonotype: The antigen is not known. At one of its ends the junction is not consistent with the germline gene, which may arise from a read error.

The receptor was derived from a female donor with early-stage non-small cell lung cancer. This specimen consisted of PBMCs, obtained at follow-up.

This CDR3 reads CGSRPTGGPEKYIQNF. The CDR3 nucleotides are TGTGGCAGCAGACCGACCGGGGGGCCGGAGAAGTACATTCAGAACTTC. This chain links TRBV6-2 or TRBV6-3 with TRBJ2-4; D is perhaps TRBD2 (7 bases). The CDR3 spans 16 residues. From germline, CDR1 is MNHEY and CDR2 SVGEGT.